Presented here are 10 T cell receptor beta chains from one specimen sequenced in a study of spatial heterogeneity in lung cancer. TCRdb redid the calling of the 5' RACE reads with MiXCR, one entry per CDR3 protein. Of 17,000 or so distinct CDR3 sequences detected, 20% to 25% appear once; the ten largest clones hold 19%. The sample's time point: sample taken at primary tumor resection. Whole RNA was taken from tumor, nontumor lung or frozen PBMC; it was then sequenced unsorted. Sequenced material: PBMCs, taken at surgery. The source is a female donor with early-stage non-small cell lung cancer.

By proportion, this clonotype is medium-sized (0.01 to 0.1%). The chain is built from TRBV5-6 and TRBJ2-7, with 11 bases lining up with TRBD2. Per the germline V gene, CDR1 is SGHDT and CDR2 is YYEEEE. V shed 0 bases and J 2 bases; nucleotides not matched to a gene: 1. The CDR3 is 15 residues long. The CDR3 bases are TGTGCCAGCAGCTTGGCGGGACTAGCGGCCTACGAGCAGTACTTC. Amino acids: CASSLAGLAAYEQYF. The full variable domain, rest sourced from reference TRBV5-6 and TRBJ2-7, is DAGVTQSPTHLIKTRGQQVTLRCSPKSGHDTVSWYQQALGQGPQFIFQYYEEEERQRGNFPDRFSGHQFPNYSSELNVNALLLGDSALYLCASSLAGLAAYEQYFGPGTRLTVT.

This clonotype was seen at least ten times. The chain employs TRBV4-1 and TRBJ2-7; either TRBD1 or TRBD2 may supply D (5 bases each). Germline CDR1 is MGHRA and CDR2 is YSYEKL. V lost 6 bases to trimming and J lost 0 bases, with 9 bases between them. CDR3 size: 13 residues. CDR3 nucleotide sequence: TGCGCCAGCAGTCCGGGACCCTCCTACGAGCAGTACTTC. Translation: CASSPGPSYEQYF.

This chain connects TRBV4-2 to TRBJ2-1, with D possibly being TRBD2 (6 bases). Germline values: CDR1 LGHNA, CDR2 YNFKEQ. The length of the CDR3 is 14 residues. The V gene lost 4 bases and the J gene lost 4 bases, with 11 bases spanning the gap. The CDR3 nucleotides are TGTGCCAGCAGCCCCCCGGGAGTGTACAATGAGCAGTTCTTC. Its protein is CASSPPGVYNEQFF.

The V and J genes are TRBV29-1 and TRBJ1-5; D might be TRBD1 (6 bases). Germline values: CDR1 SQVTM, CDR2 ANQGSEA. The CDR3 runs to 13 residues. Trimming pared 7 bases from V and 4 bases from J, leaving 14 bases between. The CDR3 DNA sequence: TGCAGCGCCAGGGGCCAGGGGAATCAGCCCCAGCATTTT. Its translation: CSARGQGNQPQHF.

This chain uses TRBV5-1 with TRBJ2-3; D not certain. Trimming stripped 0 bases from V and 0 bases from J, with 11 bases between. Germline loops: CDR1 SGHRS, CDR2 YFSETQ. This CDR3 is built from 16 residues. The CDR3 DNA sequence: TGCGCCAGCAGCTTGGCCTTGGAGACTAGCACAGATACGCAGTATTTT. Protein sequence: CASSLALETSTDTQYF. The variable domain in full, with the rest retrieved from reference TRBV5-1 and TRBJ2-3, is KAGVTQTPRYLIKTRGQQVTLSCSPISGHRSVSWYQQTPGQGLQFLFEYFSETQRNKGNFPGRFSGRQFSNSRSEMNVSTLELGDSALYLCASSLALETSTDTQYFGPGTRLTVL.

The chain combines TRBV20-1 with TRBJ2-3, with 7 bases matching TRBD2. Germline CDR1 reads DFQATT; CDR2 reads SNEGSKA (reference sequence). The CDR3 contains 18 residues. Trimming removed 6 bases from V and 1 base from J; junction bases left unmatched: 19. The CDR3 loop is CSAKRIGQRGLGTDTQYF. The DNA for the CDR3 is TGCAGTGCCAAGAGGATCGGCCAGCGGGGCCTCGGCACAGATACGCAGTATTTT.

By sample fraction, this clonotype is medium-sized. The chain recombines TRBV28 with TRBJ2-7; D is possibly TRBD2 (6 bases). The CDR3 consists of 17 residues. From germline, CDR1 is MDHEN and CDR2 SYDVKM. V lost 6 bases, J lost 3 bases, and 24 bases lay in between. CDR3 amino acids: CASSLFPTSSSLYEQYF. The CDR3 nucleotides are TGTGCCAGCAGCCTATTCCCCACTAGCTCGTCCCTCTACGAGCAGTACTTC.

This clonotype was found a few times. The chain carries TRBV10-3 and TRBJ2-7; maybe TRBD2 (6 bases). The length of the CDR3 is 16 residues. Germline CDR1 and CDR2: ENHRY and SYGVKD. V was trimmed by 0 bases and J by 3 bases, leaving 15 bases between them. CDR3: CAISESIDLGLYEQYF. Here the CDR3 DNA reads TGTGCCATCAGTGAGTCGATTGATCTGGGACTCTACGAGCAGTACTTC.

In this sample, this clonotype is medium-sized (0.01 to 0.1%). Here the CDR3 reads CASSPNPHQNQPQHF. DNA of the CDR3: TGTGCCAGCAGTCCAAACCCTCATCAGAATCAGCCCCAGCATTTT. The V and J genes are TRBV25-1 and TRBJ1-5; no clear D gene. Trimming took off 5 bases at V and 4 bases at J, with 15 bases between the two ends. CDR3 length: 15 amino acids. Germline assignment: CDR1 MGHDK and CDR2 SYGVNS.

The gene calls are TRBV29-1 and TRBJ1-2; 7 bases are shared with TRBD1. Germline loops: CDR1 SQVTM, CDR2 ANQGSEA. Trimming removed 3 bases from V and 3 bases from J; junction bases left unmatched: 4. This CDR3 comprises 13 residues. The CDR3 protein is CSVDSQGDYGYTF. CDR3 coding DNA: TGCAGCGTTGATTCCCAGGGGGACTATGGCTACACCTTC.